This section outlines one T cell receptor beta chain sequence together with its context. What it binds is not known. This PCR relied on a set of 60 Vbeta primers and 13 Jbeta primers. Data came from immunoSEQ multiplex PCR; TCRdb stores just in-frame clones and leaves some out. The data show 150,000 or so clones, approximately 85% seen once. V dropped 5 bases and J dropped 1; count of bases not matched to a gene: 10. Germline CDR1 reads SEHNR; CDR2 reads FQNEAQ (reference sequence). This CDR3 has 16 amino acids. The data were taken from a study of cytomegalovirus exposure and HLA in healthy donors. Points from the study as a whole: Specificity of a few CMV-associated chains for CMV antigens was verified in vitro. When analyzed later, a missense DCLRE1C variant was found to be linked to TCR beta V- and J-gene trimming.

The source material was PBMCs. The rearrangement joins TRBV7-9 to TRBJ2-5; TRBD1 agrees at 7 bases. This clonotype originated in a man aged 18 to 29 in good health and CMV-seropositive. Written as DNA, the CDR3 is TGTGCCAGCAGCGCAGATATCCGGGACAGCCAAGAGACCCAGTACTTC. Protein: CASSADIRDSQETQYF.